Shown below are 12 T cell receptor beta chains from a single sample sequenced in a study of PD-1 blockade in classical Hodgkin lymphoma (dated by TCRdb to the early 2020s). Explained via the paper, the time point label denotes: newly diagnosed, previously untreated cHL patient sample. The library came from the immunoSEQ multiplex PCR assay. Here the immuneACCESS table is served through TCRdb, limited to in-frame sequences with V and J called. Missing clones are a known gap in these copies; in checked studies unresolved V genes cover under half, and the rest lacks a known reason. In this sample the table shows tens of thousands of clones, approximately 94% of which occur a single time. The ten most abundant clones make up over 2% of the sample. Sequencing was performed on peripheral blood mononuclear cells (PBMCs). The source of these receptors is a human donor with classical Hodgkin lymphoma.

This chain joins TRBV9 and TRBJ2-2; no reliable D call. Trimming shortened V by 4 bases and J by 5 bases, and 6 bases separated the two germline ends. Per germline, CDR1 SGDLS and CDR2 YYNGEE. This CDR3 is built from 12 residues. CDR3 sequence (DNA): TGTGCCAGCAGCATACGGACCGGGGAGCTGTTTTTT. Translation gives CASSIRTGELFF. Drawing the rest from reference TRBV9 and TRBJ2-2, the complete variable domain is DSGVTQTPKHLITATGQRVTLRCSPRSGDLSVYWYQQSLDQGLQFLIQYYNGEERAKGNILERFSAQQFPDLHSELNLSSLELGDSALYFCASSIRTGELFFGEGSRLTVL.

This chain links TRBV2 with TRBJ2-2; 10 positions agree with TRBD1. The CDR3 runs 15 residues. With 6 bases clipped from V and 1 base from J, the junction kept 2 bases outside the gene matches. Germline CDR1 reads SNHLY; CDR2 reads FYNNEI. CDR3: CASRWDRGNTGELFF. CDR3 nucleotides: TGTGCCAGCAGATGGGACAGGGGGAACACCGGGGAGCTGTTTTTT.

This clone appeared a single time. This chain uses TRBV5-6 with TRBJ2-3; 8 bases are a match to TRBD2. CDR3 length equals 15 residues. The V segment lost 4 bases and the J segment 3 bases; nucleotides outside the gene matches: 7. CDR1 is SGHDT and CDR2 is YYEEEE in the germline V gene. DNA of the CDR3: TGTGCCAGCAGCCCCGGGGGGGGGCTGACAGATACGCAGTATTTT. Amino acid sequence: CASSPGGGLTDTQYF.

CDR3 residues: CASFLRGRGYNGELFF. Written as DNA, the CDR3 is TGTGCCAGCTTTTTGAGGGGGCGCGGGTATAACGGGGAGCTGTTTTTT. The chain combines TRBV28 with TRBJ2-2, with 7 bases that match TRBD1. CDR3 length: 16 amino acids. V gave up 8 bases and J gave up 7 bases; unmatched junction bases: 16. In germline, CDR1 is MDHEN, CDR2 SYDVKM.

This clone was seen only once. The rearrangement uses TRBV5-1 and TRBJ2-1, with 12 bases identical to TRBD2. This CDR3 spans 15 amino acids. Trimming at V came to 4 bases and at J to 5 bases, leaving 4 bases not matched to a gene. In germline, CDR1 is SGHRS, CDR2 YFSETQ. The CDR3, as DNA: TGCGCCAGCAGCCCTAGCGGGGGGGCGGACAATGAGCAGTTCTTC. As protein: CASSPSGGADNEQFF.

The chain couples TRBV19 to TRBJ1-4; D gene ambiguous. Trimming cost V 1 base and J 0 bases, with 9 bases left between them. CDR3 length equals 16 residues. The germline V gene has CDR1 LNHDA and CDR2 SQIVND (reference sequence). The CDR3 DNA sequence: TGTGCCAGTAGTATAGGAGTCGGGACAACTAATGAAAAACTGTTTTTT. Amino acid sequence: CASSIGVGTTNEKLFF.

The rearrangement links TRBV15 to TRBJ1-3; TRBD1 is a possible D gene (5 bases). The CDR3 totals 15 residues. V was clipped by 0 bases and J by 2 bases, with 8 bases between them. Germline V gives CDR1 LNHNV, CDR2 YYDKDF (reference sequence). For the CDR3, the DNA is TGTGCCACCAGCAGAGATAGGGGAGCTGGAAACACCATATATTTT. Its protein is CATSRDRGAGNTIYF.

The chain employs TRBV5-5 and TRBJ1-2; D unresolved. This CDR3 is built from 13 residues. Germline CDR1 reads SGHKS; CDR2 reads YYEKEE (reference sequence). With 0 bases removed from V and 6 bases from J, the gap between germline ends came to 9 bases. CDR3 amino acids: CASSLASGNGYTF. The CDR3 bases are TGTGCCAGCAGCTTGGCGTCCGGGAATGGCTACACCTTC.

This chain uses TRBV10-2 with TRBJ2-7; TRBD2 agrees at 10 bases. J was trimmed by 6 bases and V by 0 bases; bases with no gene match: 11. The CDR3 spans 17 residues. CDR1 WSHSY and CDR2 SAAADI come from the germline V gene. CDR3 sequence: CASSESGPLAGVREQYF. The CDR3 DNA reads TGCGCCAGCAGTGAGTCGGGGCCGCTAGCGGGAGTACGCGAGCAGTACTTC.

The chain uses TRBV5-1 and TRBJ1-2; 7 nucleotides line up with TRBD1. This CDR3 has 19 amino acids. Germline loops: CDR1 SGHRS, CDR2 YFSETQ. V gave up 1 base and J gave up 4 bases; unmatched junction bases: 19. This CDR3 is CASSLQGGTATTLGYGYTF. CDR3 in DNA: TGCGCCAGCAGCTTGCAGGGAGGGACAGCGACCACTTTGGGCTATGGCTACACCTTC.

The gene calls are TRBV4-3 and TRBJ2-3, with TRBD2 matching 8 bases. The CDR3 length is 19 residues. The junction had 18 bases not matched to a gene; V was cut back by 5 bases and J by 2 bases. Germline-derived CDR1 and CDR2 are LGHNA and YSLEER. CDR3 loop: CASSSFFAGGSHPTDTQYF. The CDR3 DNA follows: TGCGCCAGCAGCAGCTTCTTCGCGGGGGGTTCCCACCCCACAGATACGCAGTATTTT.

V and J are TRBV5-5 and TRBJ2-5; 16 nucleotides line up with TRBD2. The CDR3 loop spans 20 amino acids. Trimming removed 4 bases from V and 1 base from J; junction bases left unmatched: 13. Germline CDR1 is SGHKS and CDR2 is YYEKEE (reference sequence). The CDR3 is CASSPPGLAGGWPPQETQYF. The DNA for the CDR3 is TGTGCCAGCAGCCCACCGGGACTAGCGGGAGGGTGGCCCCCCCAAGAGACCCAGTACTTC.